A single sample gave rise to the 21 T cell receptor beta chains below, sequenced in a study of T cells in Graves' hyperthyroidism and ophthalmopathy. Amplification targeted TCR beta CDR3 regions from RNA transcripts. First-round RT-PCR with HTBI primers amplified the TCR CDR3 region. TCRdb recomputed calls from the multiplex PCR reads with MiXCR, one row per CDR3 protein. The table shows roughly 240,000 distinct CDR3 sequences, with roughly 22% occurring only once. Sequences were obtained from blood. These receptors were obtained from a woman aged 40-49 years with Graves' ophthalmopathy.

A note on this clonotype: The junction departs from the called germline gene at one end, perhaps through a read error. The chain employs TRBV3-1 and TRBJ2-7; 8 positions agree with TRBD2. The CDR3 consists of 16 residues. Germline CDR1 and CDR2: LGHDT and YNNKEL (reference sequence). The CDR3 nucleotides are TGTGCCCGCAGCCCCCCGTTTCCAGCGGGAGTGAGCGAGCAGTACTTC. Translation: CARSPPFPAGVSEQYF.

This clonotype was seen repeatedly, ten times or more. The rearrangement uses TRBV5-1 and TRBJ1-1; TRBD1 might be the D (6 bases). V lost 4 bases to trimming and J lost 7 bases, with 17 bases between them. The germline gives CDR1 SGHRS, CDR2 YFSETQ. This CDR3 spans 14 amino acids. The CDR3 DNA is TGCGCCAGCAGCCCCAACGCGGGCAGGGGTGAAGCTTTCTTT. Its translation is CASSPNAGRGEAFF.

As concerns this clonotype: Compared with germline, one end of the junction differs, possibly owing to a read error. V gene TRBV4-1 combines with J gene TRBJ1-2, with D unclear. Germline V gives CDR1 MGHRA, CDR2 YSYEKL. CDR3 length equals 11 residues. The CDR3 DNA reads as TGCGCCAGCAGCACACTGGGGAGTGAGTTCTTC. The encoded protein is CASSTLGSEFF.

This clonotype showed up many times. The genes are TRBV28 and TRBJ1-1; D is uncertain. V lost 1 base and J 0 bases, leaving 6 bases between the germline ends. The CDR3 extends over 14 amino acids. CDR1 is MDHEN, CDR2 SYDVKM, per germline. DNA for the CDR3: TGTGCCAGCAGTTTATACACCATGAACACTGAAGCTTTCTTT. Amino acid sequence: CASSLYTMNTEAFF.

This clonotype was counted only a few times. The rearrangement joins TRBV19 to TRBJ1-5; tentatively, D is TRBD1 (6 bases). The length of the CDR3 is 16 residues. The germline gives CDR1 LNHDA, CDR2 SQIVND (reference sequence). V lost 6 bases and J lost 0, with 15 bases in between. The CDR3 reads CASRGALGTSNQPQHF. The CDR3 DNA sequence: TGTGCCAGTAGGGGGGCTTTGGGGACTAGCAATCAGCCCCAGCATTTT.

This clonotype has ten or more counts. This rearrangement joins TRBV14 to TRBJ2-5; weak D call: TRBD2 (6 bases). Germline V gene sequence: CDR1 SGHDN, CDR2 FVKESK. Trimming removed 4 bases at V and 3 bases at J, with 21 bases between. The length of the CDR3 is 17 residues. CDR3: CASSRRDLLNGKETQYF. CDR3 in DNA: TGTGCCAGCAGCCGCCGGGACTTGCTGAACGGGAAAGAGACCCAGTACTTC.

This chain joins TRBV28 and TRBJ1-6, with TRBD1 matching 7 bases. The germline V gene has CDR1 MDHEN and CDR2 SYDVKM. This CDR3 is 14 amino acids long. The trim removed 7 bases at V and 7 bases at J, leaving 7 bases unmatched. The CDR3 DNA reads TGTGCCAGCAACCCAGACAGGGCCAATTCACCCCTCCACTTT. Translated, it gives CASNPDRANSPLHF. The whole variable domain, remainder taken from reference TRBV28 and TRBJ1-6, is DVKVTQSSRYLVKRTGEKVFLECVQDMDHENMFWYRQDPGLGLRLIYFSYDVKMKEKGDIPEGYSVSREKKERFSLILESASTNQTSMYLCASNPDRANSPLHFGNGTRLTVT.

This clonotype has ten or more counts. The chain uses TRBV2 and TRBJ2-7; 10 bases fit TRBD2. This CDR3 has 16 residues. CDR1 is SNHLY and CDR2 is FYNNEI in the germline V gene. V shed 2 bases and J 1 base; nucleotides not matched to a gene: 5. This CDR3 reads CASSERLAGPSYEQYF. The CDR3 nucleotides are TGTGCCAGCAGTGAAAGACTAGCGGGTCCATCCTACGAGCAGTACTTC. Looking up the rest from reference TRBV2 and TRBJ2-7 gives the full variable domain: EPEVTQTPSHQVTQMGQEVILRCVPISNHLYFYWYRQILGQKVEFLVSFYNNEISEKSEIFDDQFSVERPDGSNFTLKIRSTKLEDSAMYFCASSERLAGPSYEQYFGPGTRLTVT.

This clonotype has a count of ten or more. The chain has TRBV20-1 and TRBJ2-2; D unresolved. The CDR3 contains 14 residues. Trimming cost V 4 bases and J 4 bases, with 13 bases left between them. Germline V gene data show CDR1 as DFQATT and CDR2 as SNEGSKA (reference sequence). The CDR3 DNA reads TGCAGTGCTAACCCGAAGGGTGGCACCGGGGAGCTGTTTTTT. Its protein product is CSANPKGGTGELFF.

This clonotype was seen at least ten times. This chain joins TRBV28 and TRBJ1-5; D remains unclear. The CDR3 loop spans 13 amino acids. From germline, CDR1 is MDHEN and CDR2 SYDVKM. V dropped 5 bases and J dropped 2 bases, with 7 bases sitting between them. Here the CDR3 reads CASSAGRNQPQHF. The CDR3 region has the DNA TGTGCCAGCAGTGCGGGCCGCAATCAGCCCCAGCATTTT. The full variable domain, its missing parts supplied by reference TRBV28 and TRBJ1-5, is DVKVTQSSRYLVKRTGEKVFLECVQDMDHENMFWYRQDPGLGLRLIYFSYDVKMKEKGDIPEGYSVSREKKERFSLILESASTNQTSMYLCASSAGRNQPQHFGDGTRLSIL.

This clonotype was detected many times. The chain has TRBV2 and TRBJ1-2, with D perhaps TRBD1 (5 bases). The CDR3 length is 13 residues. Germline CDR1 SNHLY, CDR2 FYNNEI. Trimming stripped 6 bases from V and 5 bases from J, with 13 bases between. This CDR3 is CASSHDSSYGYTF. CDR3 in DNA: TGTGCCAGCAGCCACGACAGTAGTTATGGCTACACCTTC. The variable domain in full, completed from reference TRBV2 and TRBJ1-2, reads EPEVTQTPSHQVTQMGQEVILRCVPISNHLYFYWYRQILGQKVEFLVSFYNNEISEKSEIFDDQFSVERPDGSNFTLKIRSTKLEDSAMYFCASSHDSSYGYTFGSGTRLTVV.

The table lists this clonotype with many counts. The chain combines TRBV20-1 with TRBJ1-1; no definite D call. V was clipped by 2 bases and J by 1 base, with 5 bases between them. The CDR3 runs 12 residues. Germline lookup yields CDR1 DFQATT and CDR2 SNEGSKA (reference sequence). CDR3 nucleotides: TGCAGTGCTAGACAGCCGAACACTGAAGCTTTCTTT. This sequence encodes CSARQPNTEAFF.

The V call is TRBV12-3 or TRBV12-4, the J call TRBJ2-7, with 8 bases matching TRBD1. This CDR3 is built from 13 residues. J was trimmed by 6 bases and V by 5 bases; bases with no gene match: 6. CDR3 region: CASSPTGAGEQYF. Here the CDR3 DNA reads TGTGCCAGCAGTCCGACAGGGGCCGGCGAGCAGTACTTC.

Many counts were recorded for this clonotype. The chain couples TRBV27 to TRBJ2-4; D uncertain. Germline CDR1 MNHEY, CDR2 SMNVEV (reference sequence). CDR3 length equals 15 residues. The V end lost 4 bases, the J end lost 0 bases, and 10 bases lay between the germline ends. CDR3 amino acids: CASSSLTLAKNIQYF. CDR3 nucleotide sequence: TGTGCCAGCAGTTCCCTTACCCTAGCCAAAAACATTCAGTACTTC.

This clonotype has ten or more counts. Written as DNA, the CDR3 is TGTGCCAGCAGCCGGACAGGGGGCGGCCCGGCCAAAAACATTCAGTACTTC. This translates into CASSRTGGGPAKNIQYF. This sequence joins TRBV28 and TRBJ2-4; 11 bases match TRBD1. The trim removed 6 bases at V and 1 base at J, leaving 8 bases unmatched. Germline V lookup: CDR1 MDHEN, CDR2 SYDVKM. The CDR3 has 17 residues.

The table lists this clonotype with many counts. The chain carries TRBV29-1 and TRBJ2-5; D might be TRBD1 or TRBD2, each matching 7 bases. The CDR3 consists of 12 residues. The ends were cut back, 7 bases at V and 7 bases at J, with 16 bases in the middle. Germline V gene data show CDR1 as SQVTM and CDR2 as ANQGSEA. CDR3 in amino acids: CSAKQGRGTQYF. The CDR3 DNA sequence: TGCAGCGCGAAACAGGGGAGGGGGACCCAGTACTTC.

The chain recombines TRBV6-5 with TRBJ1-2, with D uncertain. Trimming cost V 0 bases and J 6 bases, with 17 bases left between them. The CDR3 extends over 16 amino acids. Germline V CDR1 and CDR2: MNHEY, SVGAGI. The CDR3: CASSYSISSAPHGYTF. The DNA for the CDR3 is TGTGCCAGCAGTTACTCGATTAGTTCCGCGCCCCATGGCTACACCTTC.

Notes on this clonotype: Its ends do not fully match the called genes, so a read error is possible. The rearrangement links TRBV2 to TRBJ2-5, with D tentatively TRBD1 or TRBD2 (5 bases each). The CDR3 is 13 residues long. Germline CDR1 is SNHLY and CDR2 is FYNNEI. The CDR3 nucleotides are TGTGCCAGGAGTTGGGACCTACAAGAGACTCAGTACTTC. Its protein is CARSWDLQETQYF.

The rearrangement uses TRBV6-5 and TRBJ2-7, with 14 nucleotides matching TRBD2. Germline V gene lookup returns CDR1 MNHEY and CDR2 SVGAGI. The V segment lost 1 base and the J segment 7 bases; nucleotides outside the gene matches: 3. This CDR3 spans 15 amino acids. This chain's CDR3 is CASSYLGLAGGEQYF. Here the CDR3 DNA reads TGTGCCAGCAGTTACTTAGGACTAGCGGGAGGTGAGCAGTACTTC.

At least ten counts were recorded for this clonotype. The CDR3 region is CSARDGGSQPQHF. Written as DNA, the CDR3 is TGCAGTGCTAGAGATGGAGGAAGTCAGCCCCAGCATTTT. The chain couples TRBV20-1 to TRBJ1-5; D call uncertain. Germline values: CDR1 DFQATT, CDR2 SNEGSKA (reference sequence). The CDR3 spans 13 residues. The V gene lost 0 bases and the J gene lost 6 bases, with 9 bases spanning the gap.

In this sample, this clonotype turned up many times. The chain links TRBV6-2 or TRBV6-3 to TRBJ2-7, with D tentatively TRBD1 or TRBD2 (5 bases each). V lost 7 bases and J lost 2, with 18 bases in between. Germline CDR1 and CDR2: MNHEY and SVGEGT. The CDR3 is 15 residues long. Written as DNA, the CDR3 is TGTGCCAGCACCCCCGACGGGACGGGCCCCTACGAGCAGTACTTC. Protein sequence: CASTPDGTGPYEQYF.